These 32 T cell receptor beta chains originate from one sample sequenced in a study of blood T cell repertoires in COVID-19. This table comes from immunoSEQ multiplex PCR, and its TCRdb copy is limited to in-frame clones, with some not included. This sample carries about 120,000 clones, around 89% of them seen once, and the ten largest clones take approximately 27%. Sequencing used peripheral blood. These receptors were taken from a man aged 65-85 years with active or convalescent COVID-19.

The V call is TRBV7-3, the J call TRBJ2-3; a weak D match, TRBD1 (6 bases). The CDR3 sequence is 17 residues long. V lost 4 bases to trimming and J lost 5 bases, with 22 bases between them. Germline assignment: CDR1 SGHTA and CDR2 FQGTGA. The DNA for the CDR3 is TGTGCCAGCAGCTCCAGGGGCTACCGGGACGTTCAAGATACGCAGTATTTT. Its translation: CASSSRGYRDVQDTQYF.

The rearrangement links TRBV30 to TRBJ1-1; TRBD1 matches at 9 bases. CDR3 length: 15 amino acids. V shed 1 base and J 8 bases; nucleotides not matched to a gene: 11. Germline CDR1 is GTSNPN and CDR2 is SVGIG (reference sequence). The CDR3 is CAWSGGQGILPEAFF. DNA for the CDR3: TGTGCCTGGAGTGGGGGACAGGGTATCTTACCCGAAGCTTTCTTT.

The rearrangement links TRBV2 to TRBJ1-6; TRBD1 aligns across 7 bases. The CDR3 sequence is 13 residues long. Trimming removed 6 bases from V and 8 bases from J; junction bases left unmatched: 4. In germline, CDR1 is SNHLY, CDR2 FYNNEI. DNA for the CDR3: TGTGCCAGCAGAGGGGACAGCGATTCACCCCTCCACTTT. Its protein product is CASRGDSDSPLHF.

The chain has TRBV10-3 and TRBJ1-5, with D unresolved. From germline, CDR1 is ENHRY and CDR2 SYGVKD. V dropped 3 bases and J dropped 4 bases, with 10 bases sitting between them. The CDR3 is 14 amino acids. CDR3 protein: CAISDRPSNQPQHF. In DNA, the CDR3 is TGTGCCATCAGTGACCGTCCCAGTAATCAGCCCCAGCATTTT.

V gene TRBV15 combines with J gene TRBJ1-1, with D possibly TRBD1 on 6 matching bases. Trimming left V 5 bases short and J 7 bases short, with 14 bases between. This CDR3 contains 13 residues. Germline V CDR1 and CDR2: LNHNV, YYDKDF (reference sequence). The CDR3 is CATSRRQVDEAFF. The DNA for the CDR3 is TGTGCCACCAGCCGTCGACAGGTCGATGAAGCTTTCTTT. The full variable domain, completed using reference TRBV15 and TRBJ1-1, is DAMVIQNPRYQVTQFGKPVTLSCSQTLNHNVMYWYQQKSSQAPKLLFHYYDKDFNNEADTPDNFQSRRPNTSFCFLDIRSPGLGDTAMYLCATSRRQVDEAFFGQGTRLTVV.

The chain is built from TRBV15 and TRBJ2-3, with TRBD1 matching 11 bases. The CDR3 covers 17 residues. After removal of 1 base from V and 4 bases from J, the junction contained 7 bases not matched to a gene. Germline CDR1 is LNHNV and CDR2 is YYDKDF (reference sequence). CDR3 coding DNA: TGTGCCACCAGCAGAGGACTTGGACAGGGGGCCGCAGATACGCAGTATTTT. Translation gives CATSRGLGQGAADTQYF.

The chain uses TRBV7-6 and TRBJ2-1; 11 bases are shared with TRBD2. The CDR3 spans 17 residues. V dropped 2 bases and J dropped 4; count of bases not matched to a gene: 7. Germline CDR1 SGHVS, CDR2 FNYEAQ. CDR3 residues: CASSLRLAGGPYNEQFF. DNA of the CDR3: TGTGCCAGCAGCTTACGGCTAGCGGGAGGCCCATACAATGAGCAGTTCTTC.

The CDR3 sequence is CATSILTGDHEQYF. CDR3 nucleotide sequence: TGTGCCACCAGCATTCTAACAGGGGACCACGAGCAGTACTTC. J is TRBJ2-7 and V is TRBV15; 7 nucleotides align to TRBD1. The germline V gene encodes CDR1 LNHNV and CDR2 YYDKDF (reference sequence). Germline trimming cut 4 bases from V and 5 bases from J; bases unmatched to any gene: 8. This CDR3 has 14 residues.

The gene calls are TRBV6-6 and TRBJ2-7, with 7 positions matching TRBD2. V trimming: 2 bases; J trimming: 3 bases; junction bases outside the gene matches: 10. CDR3 length equals 16 residues. The V gene's germline CDR1 is MNHNY and CDR2 SVGAGI (reference sequence). DNA for the CDR3: TGTGCCAGCAGTTACGGCGGGAGCCACCCGGTCTACGAGCAGTACTTC. Protein sequence: CASSYGGSHPVYEQYF.

The gene calls are TRBV28 and TRBJ2-5, with D perhaps matching TRBD1 (5 bases). Trimming left V 7 bases short and J 7 bases short, with 19 bases between. The germline V gene encodes CDR1 MDHEN and CDR2 SYDVKM. CDR3 length: 14 amino acids. CDR3 region: CASTLTGSRRTQYF. CDR3 nucleotide sequence: TGTGCCAGCACCCTTACAGGATCCCGAAGGACCCAGTACTTC.

The CDR3 DNA is TGTGCCAGCAGCTTCACAGGGGGCACCGGGGAGCTGTTTTTT. Its protein is CASSFTGGTGELFF. The rearrangement joins TRBV11-2 to TRBJ2-2, with TRBD1 matching over 8 bases. This CDR3 has 14 residues. Losses at the gene ends were 3 bases for V and 4 bases for J; bases not matched to a gene: 1. Germline V lookup: CDR1 SGHAT, CDR2 FQNNGV.

The chain joins TRBV20-1 to TRBJ2-1; 9 bases align to TRBD1. In germline, CDR1 is DFQATT, CDR2 SNEGSKA (reference sequence). The CDR3 length is 14 residues. Trimming cost V 3 bases and J 4 bases; bases outside gene matches: 4. In nucleotides, the CDR3 is TGCAGTGCTAGTGAGGACAGGGGTTACAATGAGCAGTTCTTC. It translates to CSASEDRGYNEQFF.

This clone was seen a few times. The gene calls are TRBV6-2 or TRBV6-3 and TRBJ1-5; possible D gene TRBD1, 5 bases. V was clipped by 2 bases and J by 6 bases, with 17 bases between them. The V gene's germline CDR1 is MNHEY and CDR2 SVGEGT. This CDR3 comprises 16 residues. The CDR3 protein is CASSYLPFPGGQPQHF. As DNA, the CDR3 is TGTGCCAGCAGTTACCTCCCTTTCCCGGGGGGTCAGCCCCAGCATTTT.

The chain carries TRBV21-1 and TRBJ2-7; TRBD2 is the table's D call and was not checked against the DNA. TRBV21-1 is labeled a pseudogene. The CDR3 is 16 residues long. The DNA of the CDR3 is TGTGCCAGCACCAGAGGTCCGCGGGAGCGCTCCTACGAGCAGTACTTC. Protein product: CASTRGPRERSYEQYF.

This chain joins TRBV2 and TRBJ1-4, with 7 bases that match TRBD1. The CDR3 consists of 15 residues. CDR1 is SNHLY and CDR2 is FYNNEI in the germline V gene. The trim removed 3 bases at V and 6 bases at J, leaving 7 bases unmatched. CDR3 coding DNA: TGTGCCAGCAGTGAGTTACAGGGGCGTCATGAAAAACTGTTTTTT. It translates to CASSELQGRHEKLFF.

The CDR3 sequence: CASSSGSPGELFF. CDR3 bases: TGTGCCAGCTCCAGCGGGAGTCCCGGGGAGCTGTTTTTT. The V and J genes are TRBV18 and TRBJ2-2, with 8 bases matching TRBD2. The CDR3 contains 13 residues. V lost 6 bases, J lost 6 bases, and 3 bases stayed unmatched. CDR1 and CDR2 (germline): KGHSH, LQKENI.

V and J are TRBV5-1 and TRBJ2-2; TRBD2 aligns across 10 bases. Germline CDR1 SGHRS, CDR2 YFSETQ. CDR3 length: 17 amino acids. V lost 0 bases and J lost 4; bases outside the gene matches: 6. CDR3 sequence reads: CASSLVLAGIGTGELFF. Written as DNA, the CDR3 is TGCGCCAGCAGCTTGGTACTAGCGGGGATAGGCACCGGGGAGCTGTTTTTT.

CDR3 bases: TGCGCCAGCACCGTGTCAGGGGTTTTCGTTGCCTACGAGCAGTACTTC. As protein: CASTVSGVFVAYEQYF. The genes are TRBV5-1 and TRBJ2-7; possibly TRBD1 for D (6 bases). V gave up 6 bases and J gave up 2 bases, with 21 bases separating them. Germline-derived CDR1 and CDR2 are SGHRS and YFSETQ. The CDR3 is made up of 16 amino acids.

The chain links TRBV19 to TRBJ2-7; maybe TRBD1 (5 bases). Germline CDR1 LNHDA, CDR2 SQIVND (reference sequence). V lost 2 bases and J 0 bases, leaving 8 bases between the germline ends. This CDR3 has 14 amino acids. CDR3 sequence reads: CASSIRDSSYEQYF. In DNA, the CDR3 is TGTGCCAGTAGTATAAGAGACAGCTCCTACGAGCAGTACTTC.

This clone was observed a handful of times. The gene calls are TRBV14 and TRBJ2-3; the D gene is possibly TRBD2 (5 bases). Trimming stripped 2 bases from V and 4 bases from J, with 16 bases between. CDR1 and CDR2 from the germline V gene are SGHDN and FVKESK. CDR3 size: 16 residues. The DNA for the CDR3 is TGTGCCAGCAGCCAAACAACGGGAAAGGTGTCAGATACGCAGTATTTT. Translation: CASSQTTGKVSDTQYF.

The V gene is TRBV5-4, the J gene TRBJ2-1, with unresolved D. V was cut by 0 bases and J by 0 bases, with 7 bases left in between. Germline V gene data show CDR1 as SGHNT and CDR2 as YYREEE (reference sequence). There are 15 residues in the CDR3. CDR3 loop: CASSLGQISYNEQFF. CDR3 coding DNA: TGTGCCAGCAGCTTGGGCCAGATCTCCTACAATGAGCAGTTCTTC. Combining the CDR3 with reference TRBV5-4 and TRBJ2-1 gives the whole variable domain ETGVTQSPTHLIKTRGQQVTLRCSSQSGHNTVSWYQQALGQGPQFIFQYYREEENGRGNFPPRFSGLQFPNYSSELNVNALELDDSALYLCASSLGQISYNEQFFGPGTRLTVL.

This clone was seen a few times. The chain couples TRBV29-1 to TRBJ2-5; 7 bases match TRBD2. The V gene's germline CDR1 is SQVTM and CDR2 ANQGSEA. The ends lost 8 bases at V and 0 bases at J; junction bases unmatched: 6. This CDR3 has 13 residues. The CDR3 DNA sequence: TGCAGCCTCTCCGGGACTAACCAAGAGACCCAGTACTTC. This gives the protein CSLSGTNQETQYF.

V and J are TRBV28 and TRBJ2-7; 9 bases line up with TRBD1. There are 13 residues in the CDR3. Germline V gene lookup returns CDR1 MDHEN and CDR2 SYDVKM. V lost 10 bases, J lost 2 bases, and 6 bases stayed unmatched. CDR3 in DNA: TGTGCCACCCAGACAGGGGGGCCCTACGAGCAGTACTTC. This encodes CATQTGGPYEQYF.

This chain links TRBV5-8 with TRBJ1-1, with D possibly matching TRBD1 (5 bases). V lost 2 bases and J lost 8, with 7 bases in between. The germline gives CDR1 SGHTS, CDR2 YDEGEE. This CDR3 is built from 11 residues. The CDR3 here is CASSFGGEAFF. For the CDR3, the DNA is TGTGCCAGCAGCTTCGGGGGGGAAGCTTTCTTT. Filled out from reference TRBV5-8 and TRBJ1-1, the complete variable domain reads EAGVTQSPTHLIKTRGQQATLRCSPISGHTSVYWYQQALGLGLQFLLWYDEGEERNRGNFPPRFSGRQFPNYSSELNVNALELEDSALYLCASSFGGEAFFGQGTRLTVV.

The V and J genes are TRBV18 and TRBJ2-7, with unresolved D. The CDR3 spans 12 residues. Trimming removed 1 base from V and 3 bases from J, with 4 bases in between. Germline CDR1 reads KGHSH; CDR2 reads LQKENI. Written as DNA, the CDR3 is TGTGCCAGCTCACCACGCGGCTACGAGCAGTACTTC. The encoded protein is CASSPRGYEQYF.

In DNA, the CDR3 is TGTGCCTTAGGGGAACAAGAGACCCAGTACTTC. Amino acid sequence: CALGEQETQYF. J is TRBJ2-5 and V is TRBV28; weak D call: TRBD1 (5 bases). V was clipped by 11 bases and J by 2 bases, with 9 bases between them. Germline assignment: CDR1 MDHEN and CDR2 SYDVKM. The CDR3 is 11 residues long.

This clone was recorded once. The chain combines TRBV3-1 (or the pseudogene TRBV3-2) with TRBJ2-7, with 10 bases matching TRBD1. Germline V gene data show CDR1 as LGHDT and CDR2 as YNNKEL (reference sequence). This CDR3 region has 14 residues. Trimming removed 4 bases from V and 3 bases from J; junction bases left unmatched: 3. The CDR3: CASSPGQGYYEQYF. In nucleotides, the CDR3 is TGTGCCAGCAGCCCGGGACAGGGGTACTACGAGCAGTACTTC.

The chain is built from TRBV10-2 and TRBJ2-3; maybe TRBD2 (5 bases). This CDR3 contains 15 residues. Trimming took off 2 bases at V and 1 base at J, with 10 bases between the two ends. CDR1 is WSHSY and CDR2 is SAAADI in the germline V gene. The CDR3 coding sequence is TGCGCCAGCAGTGAGCAGGACTCGGGCACAGATACGCAGTATTTT. It yields the protein CASSEQDSGTDTQYF.

This rearrangement joins TRBV30 to TRBJ1-2, with TRBD1 matching over 10 bases. This CDR3 is built from 16 residues. Germline-derived CDR1 and CDR2 are GTSNPN and SVGIG (reference sequence). Trimming took 0 bases from V and 3 from J; bases not matched to a gene: 7. The CDR3 coding sequence is TGTGCCTGGAGTGTACTTCCCGGGACAGGGGACTATGGCTACACCTTC. Amino acids: CAWSVLPGTGDYGYTF.

The V gene is TRBV2, the J gene TRBJ2-7; maybe TRBD1 (5 bases). This CDR3 is 13 amino acids long. Germline V gene data show CDR1 as SNHLY and CDR2 as FYNNEI. The germline V and J ends were trimmed by 8 bases and 3 bases, with 14 bases remaining between them. For the CDR3, the DNA is TGTGCCAGCCTATACGACAGAAACTACGAGCAGTACTTC. Protein: CASLYDRNYEQYF.

The chain has TRBV5-1 and TRBJ2-7; 10 bases align to TRBD1. The CDR3 length is 14 residues. The V gene's germline CDR1 is SGHRS and CDR2 YFSETQ. V was clipped by 7 bases and J by 5 bases; unmatched bases: 9. In nucleotides, the CDR3 is TGCGCCAGCGGAACCGGGACAGGGGTCGACGAGCAGTACTTC. It translates to CASGTGTGVDEQYF.

V is TRBV28 and J is TRBJ1-2; 9 nucleotides agree with TRBD1. The CDR3 consists of 13 residues. Looked up from germline, CDR1 is MDHEN and CDR2 is SYDVKM. The ends lost 10 bases at V and 4 bases at J; junction bases unmatched: 7. In DNA, the CDR3 is TGTGCCACCCTGTCGGACAGGGGCTATGGCTACACCTTC. The encoded protein is CATLSDRGYGYTF.